This T cell receptor (beta chain) was sequenced during a study of blood T cells in healthy people across ages (dated by TCRdb to between 2014 and 2016). In the study overall: In model experiments, template switching captured about one uniquely barcoded TCR beta cDNA molecule for every two T cells. The study measured age-related changes in TCR beta repertoire diversity using deep sequencing normalized with unique cDNA molecular identifiers. The donors were split into four age groups: young (average 16 years), middle-aged (more than 35), aged (more than 55) and long-lived (over 80). Donors of different ages were randomly distributed across sequencing lanes to avoid experimental bias. Two additional independent replicas of 1 million unique cDNA reads from the same blood draw were analyzed for two donors (one aged 18 to 29 and one aged 80 or older). What the authors observed across the whole study: The CMV infection status of donors was not known, potentially confounding age-related changes in expanded clonotypes. Observed TCR beta diversity per million T cells fell roughly linearly with age, and a significant reduction was already apparent by age about 36. Because profiling used bulk unsorted PBMCs, naive and antigen-experienced compartments could not be compared conclusively. Estimates of total diversity based on one million sequenced T cells were regarded as lower bounds and as underestimates. Compared with the aged group, the long-lived group had more naive CD4+ T cells, fewer expanded clones and increased TCR diversity, suggesting age selection. The percentage of naive T cells measured by flow cytometry correlated strongly with observed TCR beta diversity.

Including the terminal cysteine and phenylalanine, the CDR3 comprises 13 residues. Just CDR3 DNA is preserved here, 39 bases in frame from base 1. V loses 0 bases of germline sequence and J loses 6 bases, and the interval between the two ends is 5 bases. CDR1 and CDR2 (KGHDR, SFDVKD) derive from the germline V gene. Details on this clonotype: Its antigen is not yet known. Base qualities are not recorded, but no much larger clone differs from it by a single base.

Donors were 35 to 40 systemically healthy Caucasian individuals from Russia aged about 6 to 100 years. Each donor gave 8 to 10 milliliters of peripheral blood, collected into EDTA-treated Vacutainer tubes. PBMCs were isolated by Ficoll-Paque density-gradient centrifugation, with at least 6 million obtained per sample. Total RNA was extracted from PBMCs with Trizol reagent, with at least 5.5 micrograms obtained per sample. The percentages of naive CD45RAhigh/CD27high T cells were determined by flow cytometry on a PBMC aliquot from every donor. Library construction relied on 5' RACE. The instrument was an Illumina HiSeq 2500. A second about 7 to 12 cycle PCR used a sample-barcoded 5' primer and a J-beta primer mix. A unique molecular identifier was introduced onto each TCR beta cDNA molecule by a template-switch 5' adaptor carrying 12 random nucleotides. Each sample yielded at least 3 million CDR3-containing paired-end reads. All of the RNA was converted into first-strand cDNA using the Mint cDNA synthesis kit, with a TRBC-specific oligonucleotide serving as the primer. All cDNA was treated with uracil-DNA glycosylase and then went through a first 18-cycle PCR with the universal primers M1SS and BC2_uni_R. Regarding the original processing steps: For normalization, 1 million high-quality reads, each with a distinct molecular identifier, were randomly selected from each sample. Instead of being binned into consensus sequences, reads that shared molecular identifiers were thrown out. MiTCR, run with a Q25 quality threshold and the strictest error-elimination algorithm, handled CDR3 identification, clonotype clustering and error correction. A nonparametric unseen species model using Euler transformation provided a lower-bound estimate of total TCR beta diversity. The public reads were reprocessed in TCRdb via fastp at Q25 and MiXCR, keeping in-frame beta chains. CDR3 protein duplicates are merged, each entry listing the most common genes and DNA. These V and J calls derive from TCRdb rather than the authors' analysis. The table for this sample lists approximately 800,000 distinct CDR3 sequences; approximately 55% of them were counted only once. The leading ten clones occupy roughly 37% of the sample.

The specimen sequenced was blood. The clonotype comes from an elderly man in good health. The receptor chain draws on TRBV24-1 and TRBJ2-1; the D segment is perhaps TRBD1 or TRBD2, each sharing 5 matched bases. CDR3 protein: CATSDLGGNEQFF. DNA sequence: TGTGCCACCAGTGATTTGGGGGGCAATGAGCAGTTCTTC.